What follows describes a single TCR beta chain. Its antigen is currently not known. No quality values exist for individual bases; no much larger clone is one base distant. At the DNA level, this CDR3 is encoded by other sequences in the same sample as well. CD8 naive samples consisted of CD45RO-negative cells that were positively selected for CCR7, yielding a CD45RA+CCR7+ population without TemRA cells. The donors were healthy, HIV-negative adults with no recently reported acute infections or vaccinations. Only Caucasian adults living in Nashville, Tennessee, USA were represented among the donors. After blood collection by leukapheresis, PBMCs were isolated using Ficoll-Histopaque density gradient centrifugation and then cryopreserved in the vapor phase of liquid nitrogen. Analytical flow cytometry was used to check the purity and quantity of each magnetically sorted T cell population. From each sorted fraction, genomic DNA was isolated and quantified by UV absorbance on a Nanodrop 2000c.

This entry belongs to a study of shared clonotypes between healthy human individuals (TCRdb year 2020). For the study in its entirety: A few men and a couple of women, aged 18 to 49 years, made up the cohort. Blood TCR repertoires of about 5 healthy adults were deeply sequenced to estimate repertoire size and the extent of clonotype sharing between individuals. For each donor, three plates each were used for CD4 naive and CD4 memory, two plates were used for CD8 naive, and one plate was used for CD8 memory. To increase sequencing depth and limit assay-specific biases, TCR repertoire library preparation and sequencing were carried out by different laboratories using diverse techniques. Per donor, leukapheresis produced somewhere between about 0.94 and 9.5 billion PBMCs. Study-level results and caveats: Pairwise subsampling indicated that sequencing depth was expected to affect the degree of clonotype sharing among donors. Naive subsets generally had larger estimated clonotype richness than memory subsets. Even with the large sequencing depth, rarefaction of the sorted-subset datasets indicated that sequencing was incomplete. When several donors were compared, the shared fraction of clonotypes was around 5% for naive CD4, 3.5% for naive CD8, 2% to 2.5% for memory CD4, and 0.35% to 0.5% for memory CD8. Only blood was sampled, and tissue TCR repertoires likely differ from those in blood. Compared with non-shared clonotypes, clonotypes shared by all four sorted-subset donors had higher generation probabilities. Because the study included a small number of donors, the genetic and exposure-history diversity represented was limited.

TCR CDR3 regions were amplified from genomic DNA by multiplex PCR using the deep immunoSEQ assay. Extracted genomic DNA from each cell subset was distributed evenly across all wells of several immunoSEQ 96-well plates, and each plate was treated as a replicate. For sorted subsets, roughly 190 ng of genomic DNA, equivalent to 25,000 to 30,000 T cell genomes, went into each replicate PCR. Purified libraries were measured with a Qubit 3.0 fluorometer, size-checked on a Bioanalyzer 2100, and measured again with the KAPA Library Quantification kit. Every immunoSEQ 96-well plate was sequenced on a dedicated single-read 150-cycle Illumina NextSeq 550 flow cell. As for how the authors treated the data: Because the immunoSEQ output held only junctional sequences and lacked quality scores, the filtering could not match the filtering applied to full-length reads. Sequences were annotated with PyIR, a Python wrapper for IgBLAST v1.9, and V/J genes and CDR3 were assigned using IMGT germline references. Any read was removed if the V/J assignment was weak (E-value above 1e-6), the CDR3 was missing, or the read contained stop codons, out-of-frame junctions, or ambiguous translated residues. V3J clonotypes were defined as sequences sharing the same inferred V gene, J gene, and CDR3 amino acid sequence. The percentage overlap between two repertoires was calculated by dividing the number of shared unique clonotypes by the size of the smaller repertoire. Repertoire richness was assessed with RTK rarefaction, the Chao1 estimator, and Recon v2.1 estimates of unobserved clonotypes. Generation probabilities were computed with OLGA for all TCRbeta clonotypes obtained by the gDNA method from several donors. Drawn from immuneACCESS, this table holds only the in-frame rearrangements with V and J called that TCRdb kept. Clones are partly lost; checked studies trace under half to an unresolved V gene and leave the rest unexplained. V, J and clone size reflect that table, while D and trimming were determined from the DNA. In this sample the table shows about 680,000 clones, around 92% of which occur a single time. The ten most abundant clones make up about 24% of the sample.

Reading from cysteine to phenylalanine, the CDR3 counts 13 amino acids. Of the read, only the CDR3 DNA is kept; its 39 bases are in frame from base 1. V was cut back by 0 bases and J by 3 bases, leaving a gap of 6 bases between them. The germline V gene gives CDR1 as SGHDT and CDR2 as YYEEEE. This clonotype was sampled from a man aged 25-45 years in good health. The chain couples TRBV5-6 to TRBJ2-5, and possibly TRBD1, on 5 matching bases. The source material was naive CD8+ T cells sorted from blood. The sample's cell subset or site label is to be understood as: CD45RA+CCR7+. The CDR3 protein is CASSLVGEETQYF. The sequence in DNA is TGTGCCAGCAGCTTGGTAGGGGAAGAGACCCAGTACTTC.